These 6 T cell receptor beta chains originate from one sample sequenced in a study of blood T cell repertoires in COVID-19. Libraries were prepared by immunoSEQ multiplex PCR; TCRdb keeps only in-frame clonotypes and omits some of them. The repertoire holds approximately 90,000 clones, with 80% to 85% as singletons. The sample comprised peripheral blood. The receptor source for this set is a woman of 80 years or more with active or convalescent COVID-19.

This clone was counted a single time. This rearrangement joins TRBV5-6 to TRBJ1-4; possibly TRBD1 for D (6 bases). There are 14 residues in the CDR3. CDR1 SGHDT and CDR2 YYEEEE come from the germline V gene. The V end was cut by 2 bases, the J end by 10 bases, with 15 bases between. CDR3 nucleotide sequence: TGTGCCAGCAGCTTAGGGCAGGGGCGACCAAAACTGTTTTTT. Translating it yields CASSLGQGRPKLFF.

This sequence joins TRBV9 and TRBJ1-2; 9 bases match TRBD1. V gave up 5 bases and J gave up 6 bases; unmatched junction bases: 5. From germline, CDR1 is SGDLS and CDR2 YYNGEE. The CDR3 contains 13 residues. The CDR3 coding sequence is TGTGCCAGCAGAGGGAGGGACAGGGATGGCTACACCTTC. This encodes CASRGRDRDGYTF.

This clone showed up just a few times. The chain uses TRBV6-5 and TRBJ2-5; a weak D match, TRBD2 (5 bases). The CDR3 has 15 residues. CDR1 is MNHEY and CDR2 is SVGAGI in the germline V gene. Deletions cut 4 bases from V and 2 bases from J, with 14 bases between. The CDR3 here is CASSSATRRQETQYF. CDR3 DNA sequence: TGTGCCAGCAGTTCGGCAACGCGGAGGCAAGAGACCCAGTACTTC.

The chain recombines TRBV28 with TRBJ1-4, with D hard to call. Germline assignment: CDR1 MDHEN and CDR2 SYDVKM. Trimming removed 7 bases at V and 1 base at J, with 10 bases between. This CDR3 region has 14 residues. The chain's CDR3 is CASTLGVTNEKLFF. In DNA form, the CDR3 reads TGTGCCAGCACCCTAGGTGTAACTAATGAAAAACTGTTTTTT.

V usage is TRBV14 and J usage is TRBJ2-7, with D perhaps matching TRBD2 (5 bases). The CDR3 is 14 residues long. The germline V gene encodes CDR1 SGHDN and CDR2 FVKESK. The V end was cut by 6 bases, the J end by 0 bases, with 12 bases between. CDR3 nucleotides: TGTGCCAGCAGTCTTAGGAGGAGCTCCTACGAGCAGTACTTC. Protein: CASSLRRSSYEQYF.

The genes are TRBV2 and TRBJ1-2; 8 bases are shared with TRBD1. Unmatched junction bases numbered 5, after V lost 4 bases and J lost 4 bases. The CDR3 is 14 amino acids. The germline gives CDR1 SNHLY, CDR2 FYNNEI. CDR3 sequence (DNA): TGTGCCAGCAGTGGGACAGGGAGCGGCTATGGCTACACCTTC. This gives the protein CASSGTGSGYGYTF.